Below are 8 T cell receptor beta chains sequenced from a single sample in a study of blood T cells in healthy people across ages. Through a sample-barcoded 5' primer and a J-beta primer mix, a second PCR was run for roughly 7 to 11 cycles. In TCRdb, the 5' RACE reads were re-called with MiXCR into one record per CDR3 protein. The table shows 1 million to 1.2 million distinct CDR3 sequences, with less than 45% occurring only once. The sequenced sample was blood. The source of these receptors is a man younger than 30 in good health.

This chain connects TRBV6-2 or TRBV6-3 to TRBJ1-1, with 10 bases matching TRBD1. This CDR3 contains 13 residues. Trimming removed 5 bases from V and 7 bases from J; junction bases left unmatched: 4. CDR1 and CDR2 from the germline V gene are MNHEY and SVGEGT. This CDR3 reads CASSRQGANEAFF. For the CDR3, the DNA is TGTGCCAGCAGTCGACAGGGGGCGAATGAAGCTTTCTTT.

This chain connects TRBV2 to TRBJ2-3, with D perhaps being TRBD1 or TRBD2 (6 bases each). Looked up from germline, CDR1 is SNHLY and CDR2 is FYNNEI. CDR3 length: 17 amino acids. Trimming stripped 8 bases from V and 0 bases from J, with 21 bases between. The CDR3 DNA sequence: TGTGCCAGCCCCCTGGAATCCGGGGGCCTAAGCACAGATACGCAGTATTTT. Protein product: CASPLESGGLSTDTQYF.

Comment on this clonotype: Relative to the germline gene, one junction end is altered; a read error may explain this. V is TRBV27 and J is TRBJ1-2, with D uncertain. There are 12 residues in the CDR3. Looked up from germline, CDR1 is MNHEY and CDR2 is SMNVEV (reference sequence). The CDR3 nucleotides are TGTGCCAGCAGTTTAAAAGGCGGTGGCGACACCTTC. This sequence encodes CASSLKGGGDTF.

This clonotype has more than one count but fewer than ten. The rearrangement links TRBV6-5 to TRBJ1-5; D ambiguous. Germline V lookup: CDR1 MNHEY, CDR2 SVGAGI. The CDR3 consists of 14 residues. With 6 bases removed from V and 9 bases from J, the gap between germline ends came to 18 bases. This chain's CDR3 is CASRPRGPNGPQHF. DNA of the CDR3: TGTGCCAGCAGACCACGCGGTCCTAATGGGCCCCAGCATTTT.

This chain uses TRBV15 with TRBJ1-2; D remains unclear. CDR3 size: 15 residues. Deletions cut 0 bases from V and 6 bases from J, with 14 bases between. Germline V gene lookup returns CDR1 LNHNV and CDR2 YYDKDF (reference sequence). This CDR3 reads CATSRDLSTKNGYTF. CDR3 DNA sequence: TGTGCCACCAGCAGAGATTTAAGCACAAAAAATGGCTACACCTTC.

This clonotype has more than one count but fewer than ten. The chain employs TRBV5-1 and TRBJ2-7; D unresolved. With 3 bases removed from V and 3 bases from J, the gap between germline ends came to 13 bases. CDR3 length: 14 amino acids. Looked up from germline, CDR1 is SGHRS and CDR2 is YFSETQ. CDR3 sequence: CASSSRPWDYEQYF. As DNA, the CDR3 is TGCGCCAGCAGCTCGAGACCGTGGGACTACGAGCAGTACTTC.

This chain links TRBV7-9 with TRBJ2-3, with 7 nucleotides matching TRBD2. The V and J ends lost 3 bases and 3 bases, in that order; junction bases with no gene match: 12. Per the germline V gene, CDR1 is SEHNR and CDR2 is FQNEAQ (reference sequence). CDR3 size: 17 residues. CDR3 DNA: TGTGCCAGCAGCTTCGTTTTTCGGGCGGGGGAAACAGATACGCAGTATTTT. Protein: CASSFVFRAGETDTQYF.

The CDR3 DNA is TGCGCCAGCAGCCAAGATCCGGCCCAAAGGGGGGTGAAGGATGGCTACACCTTC. This encodes CASSQDPAQRGVKDGYTF. The chain is built from TRBV4-3 and TRBJ1-2; the D gene is possibly TRBD1 (6 bases). The CDR3 totals 18 residues. Germline loops: CDR1 LGHNA, CDR2 YSLEER. V was shortened by 0 bases and J by 6 bases, with 23 bases between the two germline ends.